The T cell receptor beta chain described here comes from a study of OX40 agonist ivuxolimab in advanced cancers. Study results and caveats: The CD4+ and CD8+ T cells in the blood had expanded clonally by week 6 at 0.1 to 3.0 mg/kg.

Using immunoSEQ multiplex PCR, the repertoire was profiled, and TCRdb retains in-frame clones only, with some absent. The table has over 55,000 clones, approximately 80% seen once; the top ten hold 1.5% to 2%. On this clone: The antigen remains undetermined.

Germline trimming cut 4 bases from V and 0 bases from J; bases unmatched to any gene: 7. The CDR3 contains 16 residues. The germline V gene encodes CDR1 KGHSH and CDR2 LQKENI. The sequence was obtained from an adult with an advanced solid tumor such as melanoma, head and neck, liver or kidney cancer. The starting material was CD4+ or CD8+ T cells sorted from blood, obtained in a trial of the OX40 agonist ivuxolimab. V is TRBV18 and J is TRBJ2-3; 7 bases agree with TRBD2. CDR3 residues: CASSQVAGISTDTQYF. DNA of the CDR3: TGTGCCAGCTCACAAGTAGCGGGCATTAGCACAGATACGCAGTATTTT.